This TCR beta chain originates from a study of vaccination effects on CD4 cells after COVID-19. This clone was picked up one time. Its antigen is as yet unknown. Antigen-specific CD4+ T cells were first expanded with viral peptide pools by the ViraFEST assay and only then sequenced. Culture lasted about ten days before CD4+ T cell isolation. SARS-CoV-2 infected the person between March and December 2020, as confirmed by PCR. Libraries were prepared by immunoSEQ multiplex PCR; TCRdb keeps only in-frame clonotypes and omits some of them. This sample has 35,000 to 55,000 clones; approximately 77% occur once, and the top ten carry roughly 27%. Deletions cut 0 bases from V and 7 bases from J, with 9 bases between. The CDR3 runs to 14 residues. Germline assignment: CDR1 SGHNT and CDR2 YENEEA.

The chain joins TRBV11-3 to TRBJ2-2; unclear D gene. Sequences were derived from CD4+ T cells from PBMCs cultured with a peptide pool, sampled before COVID-19 vaccination. This TCR was recovered from a human donor who had a prior SARS-CoV-2 infection. The CDR3 bases are TGTGCCAGCAGCTTAGAGGGTTACAGCGGGGAGCTGTTTTTT. Its protein is CASSLEGYSGELFF.